This is a list of T cell receptor beta chains from one sample in a study of blood T cell repertoires in COVID-19. Libraries were prepared by immunoSEQ multiplex PCR; TCRdb keeps only in-frame clonotypes and omits some of them. The table includes hundreds of thousands of clones, about nine tenths detected once. Sequenced material: peripheral blood. The receptor set was obtained from a woman aged 40 to 49 who had recovered from COVID-19. Both conserved end residues are part of each CDR3. A D gene is named only where the DNA matches it firmly. Only part of the rows carry a size: once, few, many, or a class if the clone is expanded.

D gene	V gene	clone size	J gene	CDR3 protein	CDR3 DNA
NA	TRBV6-5	NA	TRBJ2-2	CAVQWNTGELFF	TGTGCCGTACAGTGGAACACCGGGGAGCTGTTTTTT
TRBD1	TRBV5-8	NA	TRBJ2-7	CASNKPTGYEQYF	TGTGCCAGCAACAAACCGACAGGGTACGAGCAGTACTTC
NA	TRBV25-1	NA	TRBJ1-6	CASSEAGDSPLHF	TGTGCCAGCAGTGAAGCCGGGGATTCACCCCTCCACTTT
NA	TRBV15	NA	TRBJ2-3	CATSRVLSGTDTQYF	TGTGCCACCAGCAGGGTTCTTAGTGGCACAGATACGCAGTATTTT
NA	TRBV5-1	NA	TRBJ1-2	CASSLEGFNYGYTF	TGCGCCAGCAGCTTGGAGGGGTTTAACTATGGCTACACCTTC
NA	TRBV27	many	TRBJ1-5	CASRSQNQPQHF	TGTGCCAGCAGATCTCAGAATCAGCCCCAGCATTTT
TRBD1	TRBV7-9	many	TRBJ1-2	CASSPSAVHRGQGYTF	TGTGCCAGCAGCCCCAGTGCAGTCCACAGGGGGCAGGGCTACACCTTC
TRBD1	TRBV19	NA	TRBJ1-2	CASSGRQGAWLGYTF	TGTGCCAGTAGTGGCCGACAGGGGGCCTGGCTTGGCTACACCTTC
TRBD1	TRBV19	NA	TRBJ1-6	CASSIGGQGGSPLHF	TGTGCCAGTAGTATAGGAGGACAGGGTGGTTCACCCCTCCACTTT
NA	TRBV5-4	NA	TRBJ1-1	CASSPDGRGIRNTEAFF	TGTGCCAGCAGCCCTGACGGACGGGGTATTAGGAACACTGAAGCTTTCTTT
TRBD2	TRBV5-1	NA	TRBJ2-2	CASSFGTTYTGELFF	TGCGCCAGCAGCTTTGGGACTACCTACACCGGGGAGCTGTTTTTT
NA	TRBV7-8	NA	TRBJ1-1	CASSPRDANTEAFF	TGTGCCAGCAGTCCCCGGGATGCAAACACTGAAGCTTTCTTT
NA	TRBV2	NA	TRBJ2-5	CASSEARGPYF	TGTGCCAGCAGTGAAGCGCGAGGTCCGTACTTC
NA	TRBV11-2	NA	TRBJ2-5	CASSLPVETQYF	TGTGCCAGCAGCTTACCAGTTGAGACCCAGTACTTC
TRBD1	TRBV9	NA	TRBJ2-7	CASSEGQPYEQYF	TGTGCCAGCAGCGAGGGACAGCCCTACGAGCAGTACTTC
NA	TRBV5-1	once	TRBJ2-7	CATKEQGGAYEQYF	TGCGCCACAAAGGAGCAGGGCGGCGCCTACGAGCAGTACTTC
TRBD2	TRBV6-4	NA	TRBJ2-3	CASSDPQSLAGGPHSPNTDTQYF	TGTGCCAGCAGTGACCCTCAATCCTTAGCGGGGGGCCCTCACTCCCCTAACACAGATACGCAGTATTTT
NA	TRBV5-1	NA	TRBJ2-1	CASSLTLGSSYNEQFF	TGCGCCAGCAGCTTAACACTGGGGAGCTCCTACAATGAGCAGTTCTTC
TRBD1	TRBV5-1	NA	TRBJ2-3	CASSLRGQGYTDTQYF	TGCGCCAGCAGCTTGAGGGGACAGGGTTACACAGATACGCAGTATTTT
NA	TRBV2	NA	TRBJ2-7	CASSEDPAGREQYF	TGTGCCAGCAGTGAAGACCCCGCAGGGCGCGAGCAGTACTTC
TRBD1	TRBV2	once	TRBJ1-4	CASRPTGGGEKLFF	TGTGCCAGCAGACCCACAGGGGGGGGTGAAAAACTGTTTTTT
TRBD1	TRBV10-2	once	TRBJ1-6	CASSGQGAVNSPLHF	TGCGCCAGCAGTGGACAGGGGGCGGTTAATTCACCCCTCCACTTT
NA	TRBV5-1	NA	TRBJ1-1	CASSFLSRGRNTEAFF	TGCGCCAGCAGCTTTTTAAGCCGAGGGAGGAACACTGAAGCTTTCTTT
NA	TRBV10-3	once	TRBJ1-1	CAISESMAGWTEAFF	TGTGCCATCAGTGAGTCTATGGCAGGTTGGACTGAAGCTTTCTTT
TRBD1	TRBV5-4	NA	TRBJ2-1	CASSHPGDRVELFF	TGTGCCAGCAGCCACCCAGGTGACAGGGTAGAGTTGTTCTTC
NA	TRBV5-1	NA	TRBJ2-1	CASSLSPDNEQFF	TGCGCCAGCAGCTTGTCGCCAGACAATGAGCAGTTCTTC
NA	TRBV7-9	few	TRBJ2-7	CASSLGVYEQYF	TGTGCCAGCAGCTTAGGAGTCTACGAGCAGTACTTC
NA	TRBV19	NA	TRBJ1-3	CASSMPSSGNTIYF	TGTGCCAGTAGTATGCCGAGCTCTGGAAACACCATATATTTT
NA	TRBV5-5	NA	TRBJ1-1	CASSLAGGEAFF	TGTGCCAGCAGCTTGGCGGGGGGTGAAGCTTTCTTT
NA	TRBV6-2/TRBV6-3	NA	TRBJ1-1	CASSYGRGRNTEAFF	TGTGCCAGCAGTTACGGGCGGGGGCGGAACACTGAAGCTTTCTTT
TRBD2	TRBV5-1	NA	TRBJ2-2	CASSHLKGRDRGEELFF	TGCGCCAGCAGCCATTTGAAGGGCCGGGACCGGGGGGAGGAGCTGTTTTTT
TRBD1	TRBV9	NA	TRBJ1-2	CASSQGEQASSRYGYTF	TGTGCCAGCAGCCAGGGGGAGCAGGCGTCGTCCCGCTATGGCTACACCTTC
NA	TRBV7-2	NA	TRBJ2-7	CASSLVEGAPYEQYF	TGTGCCAGCAGCTTAGTGGAGGGGGCCCCCTACGAGCAGTACTTC
NA	TRBV5-5	NA	TRBJ2-5	CASSGGPRETQYF	TGTGCCAGCAGCGGAGGACCCCGGGAGACCCAGTACTTC
TRBD2	TRBV6-4	NA	TRBJ2-3	CASSAAGGKDTQYF	TGTGCCAGCAGTGCCGCGGGGGGGAAAGATACGCAGTATTTT
NA	TRBV5-1	NA	TRBJ2-4	CASATEGGAGKNIQYF	TGCGCCAGCGCCACCGAGGGGGGGGCGGGCAAAAACATTCAGTACTTC
NA	TRBV7-2	few	TRBJ2-6	CASSLFSLASGANVLTF	TGTGCCAGCAGCTTATTCAGCCTAGCTTCTGGGGCCAACGTCCTGACTTTC
TRBD1	TRBV27	NA	TRBJ1-6	CASSSRGQGNSPLHF	TGTGCCAGCAGTTCACGGGGACAGGGGAATTCACCCCTCCACTTT